Listed below are T cell receptor beta chains from one sample, sequenced in a study of blood T cell repertoires in COVID-19. The method was immunoSEQ multiplex PCR; TCRdb's version includes in-frame clones alone and lacks a portion of them. Seen here are some 120,000 clones, roughly 83% observed once, and the top ten hold more than 35%. The sequencing sample was made of peripheral blood. Receptors originate from a man aged 35 to 55 with active or convalescent COVID-19. Both conserved end residues are part of each CDR3. The order of the fields is D gene, V gene, J gene, clone size, CDR3 DNA, CDR3 protein. D genes are given only for firm matches. Some rows have no size entry. The others give once, few or many, or a class for an expanded clone.

D: NA
V: TRBV28
J: TRBJ1-1
size: NA
DNA: TGTGCCAGCAGCCCCAGGGGAAGGAAGAACACTGAAGCTTTCTTT
CDR3: CASSPRGRKNTEAFF

D: TRBD1
V: TRBV5-1
J: TRBJ1-2
size: few
DNA: TGCGCCAGCAGCCTCGGGACAGAAGCCGGCTACACCTTC
CDR3: CASSLGTEAGYTF

D: NA
V: TRBV5-1
J: TRBJ2-7
size: once
DNA: TGCGCCAGCAGCTTGACGGGCGGGGTCTACGAGCAGTACTTC
CDR3: CASSLTGGVYEQYF

D: TRBD2
V: TRBV2
J: TRBJ2-1
size: few
DNA: TGTGCCAGCAGTGGCGGGACTAGCGGCTCGGGTGAGCAGTTCTTC
CDR3: CASSGGTSGSGEQFF

D: TRBD2
V: TRBV7-2
J: TRBJ2-7
size: NA
DNA: TGTGCCAGCAGCTCCACTAGCGGGATTGGTGAGCAGTACTTC
CDR3: CASSSTSGIGEQYF

D: TRBD1
V: TRBV4-1
J: TRBJ1-1
size: NA
DNA: TGCGCCAGCAGCCACAGGGGGTGGCTGGACACTGAAGCTTTCTTT
CDR3: CASSHRGWLDTEAFF

D: NA
V: TRBV6-5
J: TRBJ1-5
size: NA
DNA: TGTGCCAGCAGGGGAGGGCAACTGAATCAGCCCCAGCATTTT
CDR3: CASRGGQLNQPQHF

D: TRBD1
V: TRBV19
J: TRBJ1-5
size: NA
DNA: TGTGCCAGTAGTAGTACAGGGGGCAATCAGCCCCAGCATTTT
CDR3: CASSSTGGNQPQHF

D: NA
V: TRBV5-4
J: TRBJ2-6
size: NA
DNA: TGTGCCAGCAGCCAGGGGGCCAACGTCCTGACTTTC
CDR3: CASSQGANVLTF

D: TRBD1
V: TRBV24-1
J: TRBJ2-7
size: NA
DNA: TGTGCCACCAGGGCGACAGGGGAGCCCTACGAGCAGTACTTC
CDR3: CATRATGEPYEQYF

D: TRBD1
V: TRBV9
J: TRBJ2-5
size: NA
DNA: TGTGCCAGCAGCACCACAGGGGGAGAGACCCAGTACTTC
CDR3: CASSTTGGETQYF

D: TRBD2
V: TRBV10-3
J: TRBJ2-3
size: NA
DNA: TGTGCCATCAGTGAGTCTGAGGGAGTGGCTAGCGGGTACCCGGACGATACGCAGTATTTT
CDR3: CAISESEGVASGYPDDTQYF

D: TRBD1
V: TRBV28
J: TRBJ2-7
size: NA
DNA: TGTGCCAGCACCCCAGGGGGCTCCTACGAGCAGTACTTC
CDR3: CASTPGGSYEQYF

D: NA
V: TRBV7-9
J: TRBJ2-1
size: NA
DNA: TGTGCCAGCAGCACGCGTAGCTGGCTATTGAATGAGCAGTTCTTC
CDR3: CASSTRSWLLNEQFF

D: TRBD1
V: TRBV12-5
J: TRBJ1-1
size: few
DNA: TGTGCTAGTGCCACAGGACAGGGGAAAATGAACACTGAAGCTTTCTTT
CDR3: CASATGQGKMNTEAFF

D: TRBD2
V: TRBV7-2
J: TRBJ2-3
size: few
DNA: TGTGCCAGCGCTGACTTGGGGGGGAAATCTGATACGCAGTATTTT
CDR3: CASADLGGKSDTQYF

D: NA
V: TRBV12-3/TRBV12-4
J: TRBJ2-3
size: NA
DNA: TGTGCCAGCAGTCCTATAGATACGCAGTATTTT
CDR3: CASSPIDTQYF

D: TRBD1
V: TRBV2
J: TRBJ1-2
size: NA
DNA: TGTGCCAGCGACAGGGGGAATGGCTACACCTTC
CDR3: CASDRGNGYTF

D: NA
V: TRBV4-2
J: TRBJ1-5
size: NA
DNA: TGTGCCAGCAGCCATGGGGAGGGAGGGAGTCAGCCCCAGCATTTT
CDR3: CASSHGEGGSQPQHF

D: TRBD1
V: TRBV11-1
J: TRBJ2-7
size: NA
DNA: TGTGCCAGCGTGAAACAGGGGCACTCCTACGAGCAGTACTTC
CDR3: CASVKQGHSYEQYF

D: NA
V: TRBV24-1
J: TRBJ2-6
size: NA
DNA: TGTGCCACCGGGCCCTCTGGGGCCAACGTCCTGACTTTC
CDR3: CATGPSGANVLTF

D: TRBD1
V: TRBV19
J: TRBJ2-7
size: NA
DNA: TGTGCCAGTAGTATAGGGAGGACAGGGGCCTACGAGCAGTACTTC
CDR3: CASSIGRTGAYEQYF

D: TRBD2
V: TRBV3-1/TRBV3-2
J: TRBJ2-3
size: NA
DNA: TGTGCCAGCGCGCTAGCGGGATTAGATACGCAGTATTTT
CDR3: CASALAGLDTQYF

D: TRBD1
V: TRBV30
J: TRBJ2-3
size: NA
DNA: TGTGCCTGGAGGGCCACAGGGGGCACAGATACGCAGTATTTT
CDR3: CAWRATGGTDTQYF

D: NA
V: TRBV19
J: TRBJ2-7
size: few
DNA: TGTGCCAGTAGTATAGGGGTCAGCGGCTACGAGCAGTACTTC
CDR3: CASSIGVSGYEQYF

D: NA
V: TRBV19
J: TRBJ2-3
size: NA
DNA: TGTGCCAGTGGGGCTAGTGCAGATACGCAGTATTTT
CDR3: CASGASADTQYF

D: NA
V: TRBV30
J: TRBJ1-2
size: NA
DNA: TGTGCTGCCTCGGACGGGAATGGCTACACCTTC
CDR3: CAASDGNGYTF

D: TRBD1
V: TRBV6-2/TRBV6-3
J: TRBJ2-3
size: NA
DNA: TGTGCCAGCAGTTACAGGGGGCAGGGGCCTCCAGATACGCAGTATTTT
CDR3: CASSYRGQGPPDTQYF

D: NA
V: TRBV10-3
J: TRBJ1-2
size: NA
DNA: TGTGCCACCACCGGTTCCGGAGGGGACTATGGCTACACCTTC
CDR3: CATTGSGGDYGYTF

D: TRBD2
V: TRBV5-1
J: TRBJ2-7
size: NA
DNA: TGCGCCAGCCGACGCCAGGGGGCGGTGGGACTAGCGGTCTACGAGCAGTACTTC
CDR3: CASRRQGAVGLAVYEQYF

D: TRBD1
V: TRBV30
J: TRBJ1-2
size: NA
DNA: TGTGCCTGCTACCGACAGGGGGTTGATGGCTACACCTTC
CDR3: CACYRQGVDGYTF

D: TRBD1
V: TRBV27
J: TRBJ1-2
size: NA
DNA: TGTGCCAGCAGTCTAACCACGACAGGGGATGGCTACACCTTC
CDR3: CASSLTTTGDGYTF

D: TRBD2
V: TRBV9
J: TRBJ2-3
size: NA
DNA: TGTGCCAGCAGCGTAGTGACTAGCGGACTGGGGGATACGCAGTATTTT
CDR3: CASSVVTSGLGDTQYF

D: TRBD1
V: TRBV5-4
J: TRBJ2-7
size: NA
DNA: TGTGCCAGCAGCTCCGGGACAGGCGACACAAAGTACTTC
CDR3: CASSSGTGDTKYF

D: NA
V: TRBV2
J: TRBJ2-7
size: NA
DNA: TGTGCCAGCAGATTGAAGGACATAACCTACGAGCAGTACTTC
CDR3: CASRLKDITYEQYF

D: TRBD2
V: TRBV10-3
J: TRBJ2-7
size: once
DNA: TGTGCCATCAATAGCGGGGGGGACTACGAGCAGTACTTC
CDR3: CAINSGGDYEQYF

D: NA
V: TRBV24-1
J: TRBJ1-1
size: NA
DNA: TGTGCCACCAGTGACCCTACAGTGGACACTGAAGCTTTCTTT
CDR3: CATSDPTVDTEAFF

D: NA
V: TRBV3-1/TRBV3-2
J: TRBJ2-3
size: NA
DNA: TGTGCCAGCAGCCAAGGCGCCACAGATACGCAGTATTTT
CDR3: CASSQGATDTQYF

D: NA
V: TRBV2
J: TRBJ2-2
size: NA
DNA: TGTGCCAGCAGTGTAACGACTAAACCTGGGGGGGAGCTGTTTTTT
CDR3: CASSVTTKPGGELFF

D: TRBD1
V: TRBV19
J: TRBJ1-5
size: NA
DNA: TGTGCCAGTAGTACCGGGACAGGCGATGGTCAGCCCCAGCATTTT
CDR3: CASSTGTGDGQPQHF

D: NA
V: TRBV3-1/TRBV3-2
J: TRBJ2-5
size: NA
DNA: TGTGCCAGCAGCCAATTTTCCGGGACAAGGGACCGGACCCAGTACTTC
CDR3: CASSQFSGTRDRTQYF

D: TRBD1
V: TRBV30
J: TRBJ1-4
size: NA
DNA: TGTGCCTGGAGTGAGGGACAGACGACAACTAATGAAAAACTGTTTTTT
CDR3: CAWSEGQTTTNEKLFF

D: NA
V: TRBV10-3
J: TRBJ1-2
size: NA
DNA: TGTGCCATCAGTGACCGCGCCGGGAGCTATGGCTACACCTTC
CDR3: CAISDRAGSYGYTF

D: NA
V: TRBV28
J: TRBJ1-5
size: NA
DNA: TGTGCCAGCAGTGGGACAACTCTAGGCCAGCCCCAGCATTTT
CDR3: CASSGTTLGQPQHF

D: NA
V: TRBV9
J: TRBJ2-1
size: once
DNA: TGTGCCAGCAGCGTAGACGGAGCGGGTACCTACAATGAGCAGTTCTTC
CDR3: CASSVDGAGTYNEQFF

D: TRBD1
V: TRBV30
J: TRBJ1-5
size: NA
DNA: TGTGCCTGGCAACAGGGGGGCAATCAGCCCCAGCATTTT
CDR3: CAWQQGGNQPQHF

D: NA
V: TRBV7-3
J: TRBJ2-7
size: NA
DNA: TGTGCCAGCAGTCCCGCCGGACTGATCTCCTACGAGCAGTACTTC
CDR3: CASSPAGLISYEQYF

D: NA
V: TRBV6-5
J: TRBJ1-2
size: NA
DNA: TGTGCCAGCAGAAGGACAGCCAAAGATGGCTACACCTTC
CDR3: CASRRTAKDGYTF

D: TRBD2
V: TRBV19
J: TRBJ2-1
size: NA
DNA: TGTGCCAGTAGTGAGACTAGCGGGAGGGCCGATGAGCAGTTCTTC
CDR3: CASSETSGRADEQFF

D: NA
V: TRBV2
J: TRBJ1-2
size: once
DNA: TGTGCCAGCAGTGGGACAAATAAGCATGGCTACACCTTC
CDR3: CASSGTNKHGYTF

D: TRBD1
V: TRBV19
J: TRBJ2-7
size: NA
DNA: TGTGCCAGTAGTATAGACGGACAGGGACACTCCTACGAGCAGTACTTC
CDR3: CASSIDGQGHSYEQYF

D: TRBD2
V: TRBV15
J: TRBJ2-3
size: NA
DNA: TGTGCCACCAGCAGAGTTAGCGGGAGACGCACAGATACGCAGTATTTT
CDR3: CATSRVSGRRTDTQYF

D: TRBD1
V: TRBV28
J: TRBJ1-2
size: NA
DNA: TGTGCCAGCAGTTCTGAGACAGGGGGGGATTCTAACTATGGCTACACCTTC
CDR3: CASSSETGGDSNYGYTF

D: NA
V: TRBV6-5
J: TRBJ1-2
size: few
DNA: TGTGCCAGCAGAACTCACAGGGTCGGCTACACCTTC
CDR3: CASRTHRVGYTF

D: NA
V: TRBV14
J: TRBJ2-1
size: NA
DNA: TGTGCCAGCAGCCAAGGACCCCAGGTCAGCCATGAGCAGTTCTTC
CDR3: CASSQGPQVSHEQFF

D: NA
V: TRBV27
J: TRBJ2-7
size: NA
DNA: TGTGCCAGCATGATGACAGGATCCTACGAGCAGTACTTC
CDR3: CASMMTGSYEQYF

D: TRBD1
V: TRBV3-1/TRBV3-2
J: TRBJ2-7
size: NA
DNA: TGTGCCAGCAGCCTACAGGGGGCCGGGCAGTACTTC
CDR3: CASSLQGAGQYF

D: NA
V: TRBV2
J: TRBJ2-5
size: NA
DNA: TGTGCCAGCAGAGAATCTCAGGGAAAAGAGACCCAGTACTTC
CDR3: CASRESQGKETQYF

D: NA
V: TRBV27
J: TRBJ1-1
size: NA
DNA: TGTGCCAGCAGTTTACCAGAGGACACTGAAGCTTTCTTT
CDR3: CASSLPEDTEAFF

D: NA
V: TRBV29-1
J: TRBJ2-1
size: NA
DNA: TGCAGCGTTAGACTCGCCTACAATGAGCAGTTCTTC
CDR3: CSVRLAYNEQFF